This entry concerns a single TCR beta chain. The sample belongs to a study of blood T cell repertoires in COVID-19. Study background: The United States, Italy and Spain supplied acute and convalescent COVID-19 samples. T cells, B-cell-depleted T cells, or PBMCs supplied cDNA or gDNA.

Here immunoSEQ multiplex PCR was the method, and the copy in TCRdb shows in-frame clones only, minus some. Of about 120,000 clones in the sample, nearly 90% were seen once. CDR1 and CDR2 from the germline V gene are LGHDT and YNNKEL (reference sequence). With 4 bases removed from V and 4 bases from J, the gap between germline ends came to 11 bases. The CDR3 extends over 14 amino acids. The sequenced sample consisted of peripheral blood. This TCR was recovered from a human donor in a cohort sampled during active COVID-19. The chain recombines TRBV3-1 (or the pseudogene TRBV3-2) with TRBJ1-3; unclear D gene. CDR3 coding DNA: TGTGCCAGCAGCCCGTCTCCCCGGGGAAACACCATATATTTT. Translating gives CASSPSPRGNTIYF.